This T cell receptor (beta chain) was sequenced in a study of blood T cells in healthy people across ages. Primed by a sample-barcoded 5' primer and a J-beta primer mix, a second PCR proceeded for about 7 to 12 cycles. TCRdb used MiXCR to reprocess the 5' RACE reads, holding one entry per CDR3 protein. The sample contains under 800,000 distinct CDR3 sequences, roughly 21% of which appear only once. In germline, CDR1 is ENHRY, CDR2 SYGVKD. Trimming shortened V by 3 bases and J by 4 bases, and 13 bases separated the two germline ends. This CDR3 region has 15 residues. There are a few counts of this clonotype.

This TCR derives from a man between 65 and 79 years old in good health. The chain is built from TRBV10-3 and TRBJ1-3; D possibly corresponds to TRBD1 (6 bases). Sequencing used blood. The DNA of the CDR3 is TGTGCCATCAGTGATAATCAGGGGTCCGGAAACACCATATATTTT. Translated: CAISDNQGSGNTIYF.